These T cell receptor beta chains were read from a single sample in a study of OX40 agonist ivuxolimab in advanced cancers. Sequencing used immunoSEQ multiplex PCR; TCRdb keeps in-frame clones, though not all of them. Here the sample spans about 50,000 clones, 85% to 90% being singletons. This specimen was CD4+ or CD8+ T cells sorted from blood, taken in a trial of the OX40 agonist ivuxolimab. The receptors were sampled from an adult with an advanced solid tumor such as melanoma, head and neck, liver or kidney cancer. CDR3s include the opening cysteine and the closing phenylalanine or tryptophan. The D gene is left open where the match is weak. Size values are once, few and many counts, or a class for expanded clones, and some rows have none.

CDR3: CATSIRRSSSYEQYF
DNA: TGTGCCACCAGCATTAGACGGTCGAGCTCCTACGAGCAGTACTTC
length: 15
size: NA
J: TRBJ2-7
D: NA
V: TRBV15

CDR3: CASSVRRGGRRTDTQYF
DNA: TGTGCCAGCAGCGTCCGTAGAGGCGGGAGGAGAACAGATACGCAGTATTTT
length: 17
size: NA
J: TRBJ2-3
D: TRBD2
V: TRBV7-2

CDR3: CASSLAPGSGAYEQYF
DNA: TGTGCCAGCAGCTTAGCCCCCGGCAGTGGGGCCTACGAGCAGTACTTC
length: 16
size: NA
J: TRBJ2-7
D: NA
V: TRBV7-2

CDR3: CASSDISGNGYTF
DNA: TGCGCCAGCAGCGATATTTCTGGGAATGGCTACACCTTC
length: 13
size: NA
J: TRBJ1-2
D: NA
V: TRBV4-3

CDR3: CAIRDRSEGTSGRAVDTGELFF
DNA: TGTGCCATCAGGGACAGGTCCGAAGGAACTAGCGGGAGGGCCGTGGACACCGGGGAGCTGTTTTTT
length: 22
size: NA
J: TRBJ2-2
D: TRBD2
V: TRBV10-3

CDR3: CASSLGGGVTEAFF
DNA: TGTGCCAGCAGCTTAGGCGGGGGGGTCACTGAAGCTTTCTTT
length: 14
size: NA
J: TRBJ1-1
D: NA
V: TRBV7-8

CDR3: CASSPTGPREKLFF
DNA: TGTGCCAGCAGTCCGACGGGACCTCGGGAAAAACTGTTTTTT
length: 14
size: NA
J: TRBJ1-4
D: NA
V: TRBV28

CDR3: CASSLLARSYNEQFF
DNA: TGTGCCAGCAGCTTGTTGGCACGCTCCTACAATGAGCAGTTCTTC
length: 15
size: NA
J: TRBJ2-1
D: NA
V: TRBV5-5

CDR3: CASSSGPNNEQFF
DNA: TGTGCCAGCAGCTCCGGGCCCAACAATGAGCAGTTCTTC
length: 13
size: NA
J: TRBJ2-1
D: NA
V: TRBV6-6

CDR3: CASSTRTGRNTEAFF
DNA: TGTGCCAGCAGTACCAGGACAGGGAGGAACACTGAAGCTTTCTTT
length: 15
size: NA
J: TRBJ1-1
D: TRBD1
V: TRBV28

CDR3: CASSPEHYYNEQFF
DNA: TGCGCCAGCAGCCCGGAGCACTACTACAATGAGCAGTTCTTC
length: 14
size: NA
J: TRBJ2-1
D: NA
V: TRBV5-1

CDR3: CASSPASRVNEQFF
DNA: TGTGCCAGCTCACCCGCTAGCCGGGTTAATGAGCAGTTCTTC
length: 14
size: once
J: TRBJ2-1
D: NA
V: TRBV18

CDR3: CASSFSGDRSTDTQYF
DNA: TGCGCCAGCAGTTTTTCAGGGGACAGATCTACAGATACGCAGTATTTT
length: 16
size: NA
J: TRBJ2-3
D: TRBD1
V: TRBV5-1

CDR3: CASSVLPQGGDGYTF
DNA: TGCGCCAGCAGCGTTCTCCCCCAGGGCGGGGATGGCTACACCTTC
length: 15
size: NA
J: TRBJ1-2
D: NA
V: TRBV5-1

CDR3: CASSVYNEQFF
DNA: TGTGCCAGCAGTGTGTACAATGAGCAGTTCTTC
length: 11
size: NA
J: TRBJ2-1
D: NA
V: TRBV2

CDR3: CASSSGTSSRSDTQYF
DNA: TGTGCCAGCAGTTCCGGGACTAGCTCCCGGTCGGATACGCAGTATTTT
length: 16
size: NA
J: TRBJ2-3
D: TRBD2
V: TRBV7-2

CDR3: CASSLWGSEQYF
DNA: TGTGCCAGCAGCTTATGGGGGAGTGAGCAGTACTTC
length: 12
size: NA
J: TRBJ2-7
D: NA
V: TRBV7-2

CDR3: CASSSEAGVGTQYF
DNA: TGTGCCAGCAGCTCCGAGGCAGGGGTGGGGACCCAGTACTTC
length: 14
size: NA
J: TRBJ2-5
D: NA
V: TRBV7-2

CDR3: CASSLRSDYEQYF
DNA: TGTGCCAGCAGCTTACGGTCCGACTACGAGCAGTACTTC
length: 13
size: NA
J: TRBJ2-7
D: NA
V: TRBV7-3

CDR3: CASRLAGGVETQYF
DNA: TGTGCCAGCCGCCTAGCGGGAGGGGTAGAGACCCAGTACTTC
length: 14
size: NA
J: TRBJ2-5
D: TRBD2
V: TRBV6-1

CDR3: CASSLVGASAYNEQFF
DNA: TGTGCCAGCAGCTTAGTCGGGGCTAGCGCCTACAATGAGCAGTTCTTC
length: 16
size: NA
J: TRBJ2-1
D: NA
V: TRBV7-8

CDR3: CAIRGRPSTDTQYF
DNA: TGTGCCATCAGGGGGAGACCCAGCACAGATACGCAGTATTTT
length: 14
size: NA
J: TRBJ2-3
D: NA
V: TRBV10-3

CDR3: CASHRLAGGSGDTQYF
DNA: TGCGCCAGCCACCGATTGGCGGGAGGGTCGGGAGATACGCAGTATTTT
length: 16
size: NA
J: TRBJ2-3
D: TRBD2
V: TRBV5-1

CDR3: CASIGVWDRGSVEQYF
DNA: TGTGCCAGTATTGGGGTTTGGGACAGGGGGTCGGTCGAGCAGTACTTC
length: 16
size: once
J: TRBJ2-7
D: TRBD1
V: TRBV19

CDR3: CASWRTGGPKSEQYF
DNA: TGTGCCAGCTGGCGTACGGGAGGGCCGAAGAGCGAGCAGTACTTC
length: 15
size: NA
J: TRBJ2-7
D: TRBD2
V: TRBV28

CDR3: CSARRTEAFF
DNA: TGCAGTGCTAGACGCACCGAAGCTTTCTTT
length: 10
size: NA
J: TRBJ1-1
D: NA
V: TRBV20-1

CDR3: CASSLLAGAVTGELFF
DNA: TGTGCTAGCAGCTTACTAGCGGGAGCGGTCACCGGGGAGCTGTTTTTT
length: 16
size: NA
J: TRBJ2-2
D: TRBD2
V: TRBV7-7

CDR3: CSASTGANTGELFF
DNA: TGCAGCGCCTCGACAGGGGCGAACACCGGGGAGCTGTTTTTT
length: 14
size: NA
J: TRBJ2-2
D: TRBD1
V: TRBV29-1

CDR3: CAWRNWAEAFF
DNA: TGTGCCTGGAGGAATTGGGCTGAAGCTTTCTTT
length: 11
size: NA
J: TRBJ1-1
D: NA
V: TRBV30

CDR3: CASSTGHYNEQFF
DNA: TGTGCCAGCAGCACGGGGCACTACAATGAGCAGTTCTTC
length: 13
size: NA
J: TRBJ2-1
D: NA
V: TRBV7-3

CDR3: CATERQSGPYEQYF
DNA: TGTGCCACGGAGAGGCAGAGCGGACCCTACGAGCAGTACTTC
length: 14
size: NA
J: TRBJ2-7
D: NA
V: TRBV6-6

CDR3: CASSPPGRESIGELFF
DNA: TGTGCCAGCTCACCACCGGGGCGGGAGTCGATCGGGGAGCTGTTTTTT
length: 16
size: NA
J: TRBJ2-2
D: TRBD2
V: TRBV18

CDR3: CASMPRVAAGTGWNEQFF
DNA: TGTGCCAGCATGCCCAGGGTCGCTGCAGGGACAGGGTGGAATGAGCAGTTCTTC
length: 18
size: NA
J: TRBJ2-1
D: TRBD1
V: TRBV27

CDR3: CASSLVGGEGIYEQYF
DNA: TGTGCCAGCAGCTTAGTTGGCGGGGAGGGAATCTACGAGCAGTACTTC
length: 16
size: NA
J: TRBJ2-7
D: TRBD2
V: TRBV7-6

CDR3: CASSKLAGGTYNEQFF
DNA: TGTGCCAGTAGCAAACTAGCGGGAGGAACATACAATGAGCAGTTCTTC
length: 16
size: NA
J: TRBJ2-1
D: TRBD2
V: TRBV19

CDR3: CASSPPPQGARETQYF
DNA: TGTGCCAGCAGTCCCCCCCCACAGGGGGCCAGGGAGACCCAGTACTTC
length: 16
size: once
J: TRBJ2-5
D: TRBD1
V: TRBV28

CDR3: CASKTGNQPQHF
DNA: TGTGCCAGCAAGACAGGGAATCAGCCCCAGCATTTT
length: 12
size: NA
J: TRBJ1-5
D: TRBD1
V: TRBV28

CDR3: CASSPGQGAQETQYF
DNA: TGTGCCAGCAGCCCGGGACAGGGGGCCCAAGAGACCCAGTACTTC
length: 15
size: NA
J: TRBJ2-5
D: TRBD1
V: TRBV7-9

CDR3: CSVSGGDYQPQHF
DNA: TGCAGCGTTTCAGGGGGCGATTATCAGCCCCAGCATTTT
length: 13
size: NA
J: TRBJ1-5
D: TRBD1
V: TRBV29-1

CDR3: CASSLSPGALGDTQYF
DNA: TGTGCCAGCAGCTTAAGTCCAGGGGCGCTGGGAGATACGCAGTATTTT
length: 16
size: NA
J: TRBJ2-3
D: NA
V: TRBV7-2

CDR3: CASSTDRDSNQPQHF
DNA: TGTGCCAGTAGCACAGACAGAGATAGCAATCAGCCCCAGCATTTT
length: 15
size: NA
J: TRBJ1-5
D: NA
V: TRBV19

CDR3: CASSFRSGGGETQYF
DNA: TGTGCCAGCAGCTTTCGTTCTGGGGGAGGAGAGACCCAGTACTTC
length: 15
size: NA
J: TRBJ2-5
D: NA
V: TRBV7-9

CDR3: CASSLEGSGGDTQYF
DNA: TGTGCCAGCAGCTTAGAGGGTTCAGGCGGAGATACGCAGTATTTT
length: 15
size: NA
J: TRBJ2-3
D: NA
V: TRBV7-9

CDR3: CASSFSGRGDTQYF
DNA: TGCGCCAGCAGTTTTAGCGGGAGAGGAGATACGCAGTATTTT
length: 14
size: once
J: TRBJ2-3
D: TRBD2
V: TRBV10-2

CDR3: CASSLQTGLQPQHF
DNA: TGTGCCAGCAGTTTACAGACAGGACTCCAGCCCCAGCATTTT
length: 14
size: NA
J: TRBJ1-5
D: NA
V: TRBV27

CDR3: CAWSQMGQGSNSPLHF
DNA: TGTGCCTGGAGCCAAATGGGACAGGGGTCGAATTCACCCCTCCACTTT
length: 16
size: NA
J: TRBJ1-6
D: TRBD1
V: TRBV30

CDR3: CASSAQSGSVGTDTQYF
DNA: TGTGCCAGCAGCGCCCAGAGCGGGAGCGTCGGCACAGATACGCAGTATTTT
length: 17
size: NA
J: TRBJ2-3
D: TRBD2
V: TRBV9

CDR3: CASSPTGSDTQYF
DNA: TGTGCCAGCAGTCCCACAGGGTCTGATACGCAGTATTTT
length: 13
size: NA
J: TRBJ2-3
D: NA
V: TRBV5-6

CDR3: CASSGRTGGHEQYF
DNA: TGCGCCAGCAGCGGGAGGACAGGTGGGCACGAGCAGTACTTC
length: 14
size: NA
J: TRBJ2-7
D: NA
V: TRBV5-1

CDR3: CASSPPASGRAKPFF
DNA: TGTGCCAGCAGTCCCCCCGCTAGCGGGAGGGCCAAGCCGTTCTTC
length: 15
size: NA
J: TRBJ2-1
D: TRBD2
V: TRBV6-5